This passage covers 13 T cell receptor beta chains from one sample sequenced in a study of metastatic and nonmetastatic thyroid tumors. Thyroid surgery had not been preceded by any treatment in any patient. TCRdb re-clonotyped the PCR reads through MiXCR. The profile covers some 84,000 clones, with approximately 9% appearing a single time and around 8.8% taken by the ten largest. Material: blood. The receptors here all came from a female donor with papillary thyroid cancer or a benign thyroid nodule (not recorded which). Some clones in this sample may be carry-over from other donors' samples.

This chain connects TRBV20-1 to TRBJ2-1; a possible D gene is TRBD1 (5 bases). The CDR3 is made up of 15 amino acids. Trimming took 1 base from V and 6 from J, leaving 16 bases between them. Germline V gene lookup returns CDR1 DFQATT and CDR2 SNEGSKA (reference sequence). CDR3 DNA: TGCAGTGCTAGAGTGGCAGGGTCGCTACCCAATGAGCAGTTCTTC. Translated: CSARVAGSLPNEQFF.

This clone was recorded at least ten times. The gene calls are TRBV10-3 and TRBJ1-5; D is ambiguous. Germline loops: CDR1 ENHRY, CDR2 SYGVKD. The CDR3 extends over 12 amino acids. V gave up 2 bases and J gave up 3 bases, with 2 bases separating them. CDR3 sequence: CAISENNQPQHF. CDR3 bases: TGTGCCATCAGTGAGAACAATCAGCCCCAGCATTTT.

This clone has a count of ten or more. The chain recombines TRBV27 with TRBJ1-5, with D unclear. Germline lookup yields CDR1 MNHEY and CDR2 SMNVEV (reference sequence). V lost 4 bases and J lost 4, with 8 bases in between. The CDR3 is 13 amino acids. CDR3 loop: CASSYGQNQPQHF. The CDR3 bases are TGTGCCAGCAGTTACGGGCAGAATCAGCCCCAGCATTTT.

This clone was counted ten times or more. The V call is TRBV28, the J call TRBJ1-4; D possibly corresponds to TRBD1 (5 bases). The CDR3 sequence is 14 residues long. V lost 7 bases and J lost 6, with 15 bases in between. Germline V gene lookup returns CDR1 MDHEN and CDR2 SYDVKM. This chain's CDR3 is CASTLRGADEKLFF. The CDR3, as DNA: TGTGCCAGCACCCTGAGGGGCGCGGATGAAAAACTGTTTTTT.

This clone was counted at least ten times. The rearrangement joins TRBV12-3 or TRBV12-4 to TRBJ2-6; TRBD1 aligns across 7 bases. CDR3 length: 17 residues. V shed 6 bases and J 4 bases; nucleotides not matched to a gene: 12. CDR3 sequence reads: CASRYGQAFAGANVLTF. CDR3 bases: TGTGCCAGCAGATATGGACAGGCCTTTGCGGGGGCCAACGTCCTGACTTTC.

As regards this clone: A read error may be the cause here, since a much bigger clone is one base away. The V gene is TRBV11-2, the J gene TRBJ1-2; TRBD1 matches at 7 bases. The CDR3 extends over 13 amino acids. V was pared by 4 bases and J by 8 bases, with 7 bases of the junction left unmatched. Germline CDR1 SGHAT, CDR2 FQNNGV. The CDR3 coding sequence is TGTGCCAGCAGCTCCGGGACAGAGTCAGGCTACACCTTC. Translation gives CASSSGTESGYTF.

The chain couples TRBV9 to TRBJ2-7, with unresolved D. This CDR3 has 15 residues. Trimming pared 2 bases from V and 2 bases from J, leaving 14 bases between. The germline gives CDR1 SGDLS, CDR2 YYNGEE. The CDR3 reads CASSVSLVSTYEQYF. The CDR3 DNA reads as TGTGCCAGCAGCGTGTCATTGGTCAGCACCTACGAGCAGTACTTC.

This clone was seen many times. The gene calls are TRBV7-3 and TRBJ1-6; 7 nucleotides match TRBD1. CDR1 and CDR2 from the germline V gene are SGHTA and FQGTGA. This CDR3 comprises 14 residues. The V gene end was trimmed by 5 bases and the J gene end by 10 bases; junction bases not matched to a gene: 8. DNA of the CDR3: TGTGCCAGCAGCCCGGGACAGTATGGGTCACCCCTCCACTTT. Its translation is CASSPGQYGSPLHF.

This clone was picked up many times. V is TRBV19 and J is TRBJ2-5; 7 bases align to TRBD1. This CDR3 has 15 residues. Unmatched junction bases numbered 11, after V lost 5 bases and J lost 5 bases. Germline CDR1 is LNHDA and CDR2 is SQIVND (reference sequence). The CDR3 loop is CASSVTGTAWETQYF. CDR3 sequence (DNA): TGTGCCAGTAGTGTGACAGGGACGGCGTGGGAGACCCAGTACTTC.

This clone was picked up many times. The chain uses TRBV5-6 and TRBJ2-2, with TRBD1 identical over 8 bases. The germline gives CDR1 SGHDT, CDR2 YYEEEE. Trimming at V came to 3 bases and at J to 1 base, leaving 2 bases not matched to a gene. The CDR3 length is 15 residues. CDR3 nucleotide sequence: TGTGCCAGCAGCTGGGGACAGGAGAACACCGGGGAGCTGTTTTTT. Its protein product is CASSWGQENTGELFF. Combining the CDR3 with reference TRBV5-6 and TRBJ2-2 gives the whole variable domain DAGVTQSPTHLIKTRGQQVTLRCSPKSGHDTVSWYQQALGQGPQFIFQYYEEEERQRGNFPDRFSGHQFPNYSSELNVNALLLGDSALYLCASSWGQENTGELFFGEGSRLTVL.

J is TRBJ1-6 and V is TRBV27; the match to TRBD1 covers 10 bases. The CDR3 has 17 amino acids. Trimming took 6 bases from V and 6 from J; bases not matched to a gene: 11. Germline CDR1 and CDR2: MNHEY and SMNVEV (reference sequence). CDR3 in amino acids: CASRPPGDRGPNSPLHF. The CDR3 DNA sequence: TGTGCCAGCAGACCCCCGGGAGACAGGGGGCCTAATTCACCCCTCCACTTT.

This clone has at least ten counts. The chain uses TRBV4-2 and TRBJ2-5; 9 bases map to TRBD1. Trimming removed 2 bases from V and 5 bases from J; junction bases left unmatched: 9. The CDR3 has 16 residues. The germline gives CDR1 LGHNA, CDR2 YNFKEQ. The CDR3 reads CASSQKRGQGSETQYF. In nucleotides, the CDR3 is TGTGCCAGCAGCCAAAAGAGGGGACAGGGTTCGGAGACCCAGTACTTC.

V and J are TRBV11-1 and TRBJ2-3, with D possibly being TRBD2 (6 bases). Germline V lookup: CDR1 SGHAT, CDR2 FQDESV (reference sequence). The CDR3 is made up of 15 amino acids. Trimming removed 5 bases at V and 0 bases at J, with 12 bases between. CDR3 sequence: CASSRGEVSTDTQYF. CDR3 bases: TGTGCCAGCAGCCGAGGGGAGGTGAGCACAGATACGCAGTATTTT.